This TCR beta chain came from a study of blood T cell repertoires in COVID-19 (dated by TCRdb to about 2020). As for the study more broadly: Samples covering the acute and convalescent phases of COVID-19 were provided by collaborators in the United States, Italy and Spain. Where available, HLA class I and class II types were taken from metadata supplied by the sample provider and were not determined by assay-based typing. Samples came from the ongoing ImmuneRACE study (first 160 participants) plus 1,254 subjects from 6 global collaborators. Sample metadata almost always included a de-identified subject ID, COVID-19 status, age in years and sex. The repertoires were made available in a free public database intended to serve as a resource for research on the immune response to SARS-CoV-2. Subjects who had been exposed to COVID-19, were actively infected with it, or had recovered from it provided the deeply sampled blood TCRbeta repertoires that made up the dataset. The material from the prospective study consisted of cDNA or gDNA derived from T cells, B-cell-depleted T cells, or PBMCs. What the authors observed across the whole study: How much clinical and demographic metadata was included differed by source and by participant, and the metadata was provided uncurated.

Between the V and J ends, shortened by 6 bases and 3 bases respectively, the junction contains 15 bases. The CDR3 measures 14 amino acids from cysteine to phenylalanine. Just CDR3 DNA is preserved here, 42 bases in frame from base 1. CDR1 and CDR2 were assigned from the germline V gene (reference sequence) as LGHDT and YNNKEL. TCRbeta CDR3 regions were amplified from genomic DNA using the immunoSEQ Assay, a bias-controlled multiplex PCR. The authors processed their data as follows. The number of nucleated cells in each sample was estimated from the amplification of reference gene primers within the assay. To quantify the absolute abundance of each unique TCRbeta CDR3 rearrangement, sequence reads were collapsed and filtered. For each sample, productive Simpson clonality was calculated as the square root of Simpson's diversity index across productive rearrangements. Here the immuneACCESS table is served through TCRdb, limited to in-frame sequences with V and J called. Missing clones are a known gap in these copies; in checked studies unresolved V genes cover under half, and the rest lacks a known reason. V and J calls and clone size are given by that table; D and trimming were obtained from the DNA. The sample profile shows under 250,000 clones; approximately 84% of them were found once. Clones ranked in the top ten supply approximately 2.5% of the sample.

Collaborating institutions collected whole blood in K2EDTA tubes following their own protocols. For TCRbeta analysis, collaborators shipped samples in one of three forms: frozen whole blood, isolated PBMCs, or DNA extracted from either of those sample types. Concerning this clone itself: Which antigen it targets is not known. Qualities for individual bases were not recorded, and no much larger clone is one base off.

This sequence was found in a woman aged 55-69 years with acute or convalescent COVID-19. Material for sequencing was peripheral blood. The chain uses TRBV3-1 (or the pseudogene TRBV3-2) and TRBJ2-7; a weak D assignment points to TRBD2 (6 bases agree). The CDR3 region has the sequence CASSLARTGYEQYF. DNA sequence: TGTGCCAGCAGTCTAGCGCGTACTGGCTACGAGCAGTACTTC.